Here is one T cell receptor (beta chain) with its context. These data are taken from a study of blood T cell repertoires in COVID-19. About the research overall: Researchers got acute and convalescent COVID-19 samples from the United States, Italy and Spain.

TCRdb keeps only in-frame clones here, not all; method: immunoSEQ multiplex PCR. The table has 200,000 to 300,000 clones, 86% seen once. The germline V and J ends were trimmed by 3 bases and 4 bases, with 8 bases remaining between them. This CDR3 has 14 residues. Germline V gene lookup returns CDR1 SGHRS and CDR2 YFSETQ. This clonotype was sampled from a man aged 25 to 45 with active or convalescent COVID-19. Sequences were obtained from peripheral blood. The chain links TRBV5-1 to TRBJ2-6; D call uncertain. The CDR3 region is CASSSVRGANVLTF. Written as DNA, the CDR3 is TGCGCCAGCAGCTCGGTGAGAGGGGCCAACGTCCTGACTTTC.